This T cell receptor (beta chain) was sequenced during a study of blood T cell repertoires in COVID-19. Across the study: Samples representing acute and convalescent COVID-19 were sourced from the United States, Italy and Spain. T cells, B-cell-depleted T cells, or PBMCs provided the cDNA or gDNA that served as material.

Sequencing was performed with immunoSEQ multiplex PCR; in TCRdb, only in-frame clones are kept and a portion is missing. The sample includes roughly 130,000 clones, over 85% of them seen just once. J lost 6 bases, V lost 7 bases, and 17 bases had no gene match. CDR3 size: 18 residues. CDR1 and CDR2 (germline): SGHKS, YYEKEE (reference sequence). This clonotype was sampled from a man aged 60-69 years with COVID-19, enrolled during active disease. Material for sequencing was peripheral blood. This sequence joins TRBV5-5 and TRBJ2-1; 12 bases match TRBD2. The CDR3 loop reads CASYQASPTSGRINEQFF. In DNA form, the CDR3 reads TGTGCCAGCTACCAAGCTTCCCCAACTAGCGGGAGGATCAATGAGCAGTTCTTC.